These T cell receptor beta chains were read from a single sample in a study of T cells after yellow fever vaccination. TCRdb processed the 5' RACE reads anew with MiXCR; each CDR3 protein has one entry. The table has 120,000 to 150,000 distinct CDR3 sequences, about 8% seen once. The starting material was CD4+ T cells sorted from PBMCs, obtained 5 days after the yellow fever booster vaccination. The receptors here all came from a man aged 25 to 45 who received the YFV17D yellow fever vaccine. CDR3s include the opening cysteine and the closing phenylalanine or tryptophan. Each record gives: CDR3 DNA, CDR3 protein, V gene, J gene, clone size, D gene. D genes are given only for firm matches. Size is omitted from some rows. Given values are once, few, many or a class for expanded clones.

cdr3_nt: TGTGCCAGCAGCTTAGTGGCGGGAGGTGGCGAGCAGTACTTC
cdr3_aa: CASSLVAGGGEQYF
v_call: TRBV7-2
j_call: TRBJ2-7
clone_size: many
d_call: TRBD2

cdr3_nt: TGTGCCAGCAGCATACAGGGAGCGGTGGCTTTCTTT
cdr3_aa: CASSIQGAVAFF
v_call: TRBV12-3/TRBV12-4
j_call: TRBJ1-1
clone_size: .
d_call: .

cdr3_nt: TGTGCCTGGAGTGTAAGGGGGGGTCAGTTCTTC
cdr3_aa: CAWSVRGGQFF
v_call: TRBV30
j_call: TRBJ2-1
clone_size: many
d_call: .

cdr3_nt: TGCAGTGCTAGAGCCGACACATACACTGAAGCTTTCTTT
cdr3_aa: CSARADTYTEAFF
v_call: TRBV20-1
j_call: TRBJ1-1
clone_size: many
d_call: .

cdr3_nt: TGTGCCAGCAGCTGGGGAGGGAATCAGCCCCAGCATTTT
cdr3_aa: CASSWGGNQPQHF
v_call: TRBV12-3/TRBV12-4
j_call: TRBJ1-5
clone_size: many
d_call: .

cdr3_nt: TGTGCCAGCACCAATGGGTCAGGGGCCAACACCGGGGAGCTGTTTTTT
cdr3_aa: CASTNGSGANTGELFF
v_call: TRBV7-2
j_call: TRBJ2-2
clone_size: many
d_call: .

cdr3_nt: TGTGCCAGCTCAACTAGCGGGAGGGCCTACGAGCAGTACTTC
cdr3_aa: CASSTSGRAYEQYF
v_call: TRBV18
j_call: TRBJ2-7
clone_size: many
d_call: TRBD2

cdr3_nt: TGCAGTGCTAGAGCGCGAACAGGCTGGGAGACCCAGTACTTC
cdr3_aa: CSARARTGWETQYF
v_call: TRBV20-1
j_call: TRBJ2-5
clone_size: many
d_call: .

cdr3_nt: TGTGCCAGCAACCAAGGCCGGTCACCCCTCCACTTT
cdr3_aa: CASNQGRSPLHF
v_call: TRBV7-2
j_call: TRBJ1-6
clone_size: many
d_call: .

cdr3_nt: TGTGCCACCAGTGATACGCAGGGGGCCGAGGAGACCCAGTACTTC
cdr3_aa: CATSDTQGAEETQYF
v_call: TRBV24-1
j_call: TRBJ2-5
clone_size: .
d_call: TRBD1

cdr3_nt: TGTGCCATCAGTGACCCCCCAGGGTCTGGAAACACCATATATTTT
cdr3_aa: CAISDPPGSGNTIYF
v_call: TRBV10-3
j_call: TRBJ1-3
clone_size: many
d_call: .

cdr3_nt: TGCAGCGGGTGGGGGGGGGCTGGGAACACTGAAGCTTTCTTT
cdr3_aa: CSGWGGAGNTEAFF
v_call: TRBV29-1
j_call: TRBJ1-1
clone_size: .
d_call: .

cdr3_nt: TGTGCCAGCAGCCAAGAGTGGCGCGCCGATACGCAGTATTTT
cdr3_aa: CASSQEWRADTQYF
v_call: TRBV14
j_call: TRBJ2-3
clone_size: many
d_call: .

cdr3_nt: TGTGCCAGCTTTCCCCGATTTGCCCGACTAGCTATTAAATACGAGCAGTACTTC
cdr3_aa: CASFPRFARLAIKYEQYF
v_call: TRBV28
j_call: TRBJ2-7
clone_size: many
d_call: TRBD2

cdr3_nt: TGTGCCAGCAGCTTTAGGCGGAAAGCCTACAATGAGCAGTTCTTC
cdr3_aa: CASSFRRKAYNEQFF
v_call: TRBV5-4
j_call: TRBJ2-1
clone_size: many
d_call: .

cdr3_nt: TGTGCCAGCAGCTTGGTGACAGGCGGGTTGCAGCAGTACTTC
cdr3_aa: CASSLVTGGLQQYF
v_call: TRBV5-6
j_call: TRBJ2-7
clone_size: many
d_call: .

cdr3_nt: TGTGCCAGCAGCTTAACTGATTCTGGGGCCCAGTACTTC
cdr3_aa: CASSLTDSGAQYF
v_call: TRBV7-2
j_call: TRBJ2-5
clone_size: many
d_call: .

cdr3_nt: TGCAGTGCTCATAACACCGGGGAGCTGTTTTTT
cdr3_aa: CSAHNTGELFF
v_call: TRBV20-1
j_call: TRBJ2-2
clone_size: many
d_call: .

cdr3_nt: TGTGCCAGCAGCCGGAGCGGGAGAGGTACGGGGGAGCTGTTTTTT
cdr3_aa: CASSRSGRGTGELFF
v_call: TRBV3-1
j_call: TRBJ2-2
clone_size: many
d_call: TRBD2

cdr3_nt: TGTGCCACCAGTGATTCCGCGGGACAGCAGACCTACGAGCAGTACTTC
cdr3_aa: CATSDSAGQQTYEQYF
v_call: TRBV24-1
j_call: TRBJ2-7
clone_size: many
d_call: .

cdr3_nt: TGCAGTGCTAGGGAACTTAGAGGCGAGCAGTTCTTC
cdr3_aa: CSARELRGEQFF
v_call: TRBV20-1
j_call: TRBJ2-1
clone_size: many
d_call: .

cdr3_nt: TGCAGTGCTAGAGAAAGGGAGGGCTGGTACATTCAGTACTTC
cdr3_aa: CSAREREGWYIQYF
v_call: TRBV20-1
j_call: TRBJ2-4
clone_size: many
d_call: TRBD2

cdr3_nt: TGTGCCAGCAGTGGGGTTTCGCGGGAAAGCGAGCAGTACTTC
cdr3_aa: CASSGVSRESEQYF
v_call: TRBV2
j_call: TRBJ2-7
clone_size: many
d_call: .

cdr3_nt: TGCGCCAGCAGCCAGCAACGGAGCTCCTACAATGAGCAGTTCTTC
cdr3_aa: CASSQQRSSYNEQFF
v_call: TRBV4-3
j_call: TRBJ2-1
clone_size: many
d_call: .

cdr3_nt: TGTGCCACCCAGGGCGGGAGGTTCACCGGGGAGCTGTTTTTT
cdr3_aa: CATQGGRFTGELFF
v_call: TRBV19
j_call: TRBJ2-2
clone_size: many
d_call: TRBD2

cdr3_nt: TGTGCCACCAGCACCCCGGACAGAGCCTACGAGCAGTACTTC
cdr3_aa: CATSTPDRAYEQYF
v_call: TRBV15
j_call: TRBJ2-7
clone_size: many
d_call: .

cdr3_nt: TGTGCCAGCAGAATAGCGGGAAGAAACAATGAGCAGTTCTTC
cdr3_aa: CASRIAGRNNEQFF
v_call: TRBV27
j_call: TRBJ2-1
clone_size: many
d_call: TRBD2

cdr3_nt: TGTGCCATCAGATCACCGGGACAGTCAAATGAAAAACTGTTTTTT
cdr3_aa: CAIRSPGQSNEKLFF
v_call: TRBV10-3
j_call: TRBJ1-4
clone_size: many
d_call: TRBD1

cdr3_nt: TGCGCCAGCAGCTTGGAGCTAGCGGGAGGGCCGTCTCGGGAGCAGTACTTC
cdr3_aa: CASSLELAGGPSREQYF
v_call: TRBV5-1
j_call: TRBJ2-7
clone_size: many
d_call: TRBD2

cdr3_nt: TGCAGTGCGACTGCGGCGGGCTCCTACGAGCAGTACTTC
cdr3_aa: CSATAAGSYEQYF
v_call: TRBV20-1
j_call: TRBJ2-7
clone_size: many
d_call: .

cdr3_nt: TGTGCCAGTAGTATGGGTGCGGGAGAAGGTTCCTACAATGAGCAGTTCTTC
cdr3_aa: CASSMGAGEGSYNEQFF
v_call: TRBV19
j_call: TRBJ2-1
clone_size: many
d_call: TRBD2

cdr3_nt: TGCAGCGTACTGGATCGCTCCTACGAGCAGTACTTC
cdr3_aa: CSVLDRSYEQYF
v_call: TRBV29-1
j_call: TRBJ2-7
clone_size: many
d_call: .

cdr3_nt: TGTGCCAGCAGTAGTTGGGTTCAAAACAGAACTAGGGGGACCCAGTACTTC
cdr3_aa: CASSSWVQNRTRGTQYF
v_call: TRBV28
j_call: TRBJ2-5
clone_size: many
d_call: .

cdr3_nt: TGTGCCAGCAGTTACTATCTACAGGGTGGCGAGCAGTACTTC
cdr3_aa: CASSYYLQGGEQYF
v_call: TRBV6-2/TRBV6-3
j_call: TRBJ2-7
clone_size: many
d_call: .

cdr3_nt: TGTGCCAGGAGCAATACGGGACAGGGGGTGGAAGGCTACACCTTC
cdr3_aa: CARSNTGQGVEGYTF
v_call: TRBV2
j_call: TRBJ1-2
clone_size: few
d_call: TRBD1

cdr3_nt: TGTGCCAGCAGCTTACGTTCCCGACAGGGCAACAATGAGCAGTTCTTC
cdr3_aa: CASSLRSRQGNNEQFF
v_call: TRBV7-9
j_call: TRBJ2-1
clone_size: many
d_call: TRBD1

cdr3_nt: TGTGCCAGCAAGTCTGCGGGACTAGCGTTTACGACCGGGGAGCTGTTTTTT
cdr3_aa: CASKSAGLAFTTGELFF
v_call: TRBV7-2
j_call: TRBJ2-2
clone_size: many
d_call: TRBD2

cdr3_nt: TGTGCCAGCAGCCAAGAGGCGGGGGCTAGCGGGGGTTACGAGCAGTACTTC
cdr3_aa: CASSQEAGASGGYEQYF
v_call: TRBV4-2
j_call: TRBJ2-7
clone_size: many
d_call: TRBD2

cdr3_nt: TGCGCCAGCAGCCAAGATCGCAGGGGCTATTTTCCCTACAATGAGCAGTTCTTC
cdr3_aa: CASSQDRRGYFPYNEQFF
v_call: TRBV4-3
j_call: TRBJ2-1
clone_size: few
d_call: .

cdr3_nt: TGCAGTGCTAGAACAGGCCGGACAGGGGACATAAGGGCGGGCTACAATGAGCAGTTCTTC
cdr3_aa: CSARTGRTGDIRAGYNEQFF
v_call: TRBV20-1
j_call: TRBJ2-1
clone_size: many
d_call: TRBD1

cdr3_nt: TGCGCCAGCAGTGAGTCGACTAGCGCGGAGCAGTACTTC
cdr3_aa: CASSESTSAEQYF
v_call: TRBV10-1
j_call: TRBJ2-7
clone_size: many
d_call: TRBD2

cdr3_nt: TGTGCCAGCAGCTTAGGCGGGTTTGGTCAGCCCCAGCATTTT
cdr3_aa: CASSLGGFGQPQHF
v_call: TRBV7-9
j_call: TRBJ1-5
clone_size: many
d_call: .

cdr3_nt: TGTGCCAGCAGCCCCCCATATAGCGGAGCGAACACCGGGGAGCTGTTTTTT
cdr3_aa: CASSPPYSGANTGELFF
v_call: TRBV7-9
j_call: TRBJ2-2
clone_size: many
d_call: .

cdr3_nt: TGCAGTGCTCCTGACCCGCGGGAGGGCCAGGGAAACATTCAGTACTTC
cdr3_aa: CSAPDPREGQGNIQYF
v_call: TRBV20-1
j_call: TRBJ2-4
clone_size: few
d_call: TRBD2

cdr3_nt: TGTGCCAGCAGTTCCGGGCAACTGTTTTTT
cdr3_aa: CASSSGQLFF
v_call: TRBV28
j_call: TRBJ1-4
clone_size: many
d_call: .

cdr3_nt: TGTGCCAGCAGCAACTCCTACGAGCAGTACTTC
cdr3_aa: CASSNSYEQYF
v_call: TRBV7-2
j_call: TRBJ2-7
clone_size: many
d_call: .

cdr3_nt: TGCAGTGCTAGACTCCGGGACGGGAACTACGAGCAGTACTTC
cdr3_aa: CSARLRDGNYEQYF
v_call: TRBV20-1
j_call: TRBJ2-7
clone_size: few
d_call: .

cdr3_nt: TGTGCCATCAGTGACTCACAGGCCGAGGGGACCCAGTACTTC
cdr3_aa: CAISDSQAEGTQYF
v_call: TRBV10-3
j_call: TRBJ2-5
clone_size: many
d_call: .

cdr3_nt: TGCGCCAGCAGCCAATCCGCTGTTGGCGGGAGTAGAGAGCAGTACTTC
cdr3_aa: CASSQSAVGGSREQYF
v_call: TRBV4-3
j_call: TRBJ2-7
clone_size: many
d_call: TRBD2

cdr3_nt: TGCGCCAGCAGCCCCGGTCCCATGGTTAGCGATGAGCAGTTCTTC
cdr3_aa: CASSPGPMVSDEQFF
v_call: TRBV5-1
j_call: TRBJ2-1
clone_size: many
d_call: .

cdr3_nt: TGTGCCAGCAGCGTCGGAACTAGCGGGAGAAGTAATGAGCAGTTCTTC
cdr3_aa: CASSVGTSGRSNEQFF
v_call: TRBV9
j_call: TRBJ2-1
clone_size: many
d_call: TRBD2

cdr3_nt: TGTGCCAGCAGTTACAAGTTAGCCTACAATGAGCAGTTCTTC
cdr3_aa: CASSYKLAYNEQFF
v_call: TRBV6-5
j_call: TRBJ2-1
clone_size: many
d_call: .

cdr3_nt: TGTGCCAGCAGCTTGGGGGACGTGTTGGAGACCCAGTACTTC
cdr3_aa: CASSLGDVLETQYF
v_call: TRBV7-8
j_call: TRBJ2-5
clone_size: .
d_call: .

cdr3_nt: TGTGCCAGCAGCCAAAAGACTAGCAGAAATGAGCAGTTCTTC
cdr3_aa: CASSQKTSRNEQFF
v_call: TRBV3-1
j_call: TRBJ2-1
clone_size: .
d_call: TRBD2

cdr3_nt: TGCGCCAGCAGCTTGAATCGAGCGGGAGGCGAATCCTACGAGCAGTACTTC
cdr3_aa: CASSLNRAGGESYEQYF
v_call: TRBV5-1
j_call: TRBJ2-7
clone_size: many
d_call: TRBD2